These T cell receptor beta chains were read from a single sample in a study of T-cell memory formation after mild COVID-19. Each CDR3 protein gets one entry after TCRdb re-called the 5' RACE reads with MiXCR. The repertoire holds around 530,000 distinct CDR3 sequences, less than 25% seen once, with approximately 8.4% in the top ten. Material for sequencing was PBMCs or a T cell subset sorted from them (not recorded which). The receptor source for this set is an adult woman who had mild COVID-19 (a few samples of this study predate the infection). Cell type and time point are not known. The CDR3 runs from the conserved cysteine through the conserved F or W. D genes are given only for firm matches. The listing skips clone size in some rows; elsewhere it reads once, few, many or a size class.

>TRBD2|TRBJ2-5|TRBV5-1|NA
CASSLVTSGGPKGTQYF
TGCGCCAGCAGCTTAGTAACTAGCGGGGGCCCGAAGGGGACCCAGTACTTC
>NA|TRBJ2-1|TRBV5-1|few
CASSPDREGGEQFF
TGCGCCAGCAGCCCGGACAGGGAGGGAGGTGAGCAGTTCTTC
>TRBD2|TRBJ2-7|TRBV5-4|NA
CASSSRFLAGGYYEQYF
TGTGCCAGCAGCTCGAGGTTCCTAGCGGGCGGCTACTACGAGCAGTACTTC
>NA|TRBJ2-3|TRBV5-1|NA
CASSLDTMGPTDTQYF
TGCGCCAGCAGCCTAGATACCATGGGCCCCACAGATACGCAGTATTTT
>NA|TRBJ2-1|TRBV12-5|few
CASGSLPSGSNEQFF
TGTGCTAGTGGTTCTCTACCATCGGGGTCCAATGAGCAGTTCTTC
>TRBD2|TRBJ2-3|TRBV4-2|NA
CASSQDGLAGGPPDTQYF
TGTGCCAGCAGCCAAGATGGTCTAGCGGGGGGCCCCCCAGATACGCAGTATTTT
>NA|TRBJ2-2|TRBV2|NA
CASSVGSPGSGELFF
TGTGCCAGCAGTGTAGGATCCCCTGGGAGCGGGGAGCTGTTTTTT
>NA|TRBJ2-7|TRBV29-1|NA
CSVEAGYEQYF
TGCAGCGTTGAAGCAGGTTACGAGCAGTACTTC
>TRBD1|TRBJ2-1|TRBV5-1|NA
CASILDGTAGYNEQFF
TGCGCCAGCATCCTCGACGGGACAGCCGGTTACAATGAGCAGTTCTTC
>TRBD2|TRBJ2-5|TRBV6-2/TRBV6-3|few
CASSRLVTSDVTQYF
TGTGCCAGCAGTCGACTCGTCACTAGCGACGTGACCCAGTACTTC
>NA|TRBJ2-3|TRBV20-1|NA
CSAGGVRRTIQGTDTQYF
TGCAGTGCTGGCGGGGTAAGGAGAACCATACAAGGCACAGATACGCAGTATTTT
>NA|TRBJ1-1|TRBV19|few
CASSFAGTVNEAFF
TGTGCCAGTAGTTTTGCAGGGACCGTGAATGAAGCTTTCTTT
>NA|TRBJ2-3|TRBV9|once
CASSSTGLSSTDTQYF
TGTGCCAGCAGCTCAACAGGACTGAGCAGCACAGATACGCAGTATTTT
>TRBD1|TRBJ1-1|TRBV19|few
CASSTPGQDYEAFF
TGTGCCAGTAGTACTCCGGGACAGGATTATGAAGCTTTCTTT
>NA|TRBJ1-6|TRBV11-3|NA
CASSPRANSPLHF
TGTGCCAGCAGCCCCAGGGCTAATTCACCCCTCCACTTT
>TRBD1|TRBJ1-1|TRBV2|NA
CASSGVRDRFVITEAFF
TGTGCCAGCAGTGGGGTCCGGGACAGGTTTGTCATCACTGAAGCTTTCTTT
>NA|TRBJ1-2|TRBV2|few
CASSDSLGYTF
TGTGCCAGCAGTGACAGCTTAGGCTACACCTTC
>NA|TRBJ1-4|TRBV15|few
CATSLNRALLFF
TGTGCCACCAGCCTAAACCGAGCTCTACTGTTTTTT